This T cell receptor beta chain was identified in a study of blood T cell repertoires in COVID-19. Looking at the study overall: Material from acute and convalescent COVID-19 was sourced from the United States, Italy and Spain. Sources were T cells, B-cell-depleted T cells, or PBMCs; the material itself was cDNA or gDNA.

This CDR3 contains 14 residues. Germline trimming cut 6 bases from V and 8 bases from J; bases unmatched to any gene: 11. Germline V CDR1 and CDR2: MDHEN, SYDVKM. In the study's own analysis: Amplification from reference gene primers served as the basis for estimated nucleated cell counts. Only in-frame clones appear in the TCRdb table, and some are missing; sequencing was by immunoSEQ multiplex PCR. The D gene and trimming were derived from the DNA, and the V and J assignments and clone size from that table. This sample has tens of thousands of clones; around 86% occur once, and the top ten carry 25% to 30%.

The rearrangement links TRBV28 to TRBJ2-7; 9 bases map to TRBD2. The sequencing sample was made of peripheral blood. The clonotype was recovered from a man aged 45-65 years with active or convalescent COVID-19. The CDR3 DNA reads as TGTGCCAGCAGCGCGGGGGGGGTGGTTTCGCAGCAGTACTTC. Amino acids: CASSAGGVVSQQYF.